This TCR beta chain stems from a study of cytomegalovirus exposure and HLA in healthy donors. The donors formed part of the approximately 130-subject validation cohort, distinct from the roughly 700-subject first cohort. This CDR3 has 15 amino acids. CDR1 and CDR2 (germline): MGHRA, YSYEKL. Unmatched junction bases numbered 4, after V lost 1 base and J lost 3 bases. Study-wide results and limits: Overall, about 160 TCR beta chains were annotated as cytomegalovirus-associated. Across donors, most TCRs were seen rarely, yet some public ones were widespread.

The protocol was immunoSEQ multiplex PCR, while the TCRdb copy is restricted to in-frame clones and leaves out a portion. In the table there are 150,000 to 200,000 clones, 86% of which are singletons. Details on this clone: The antigen is unknown.

The TCR comes from a woman between 18 and 30 years old in good health and CMV-seronegative. This chain joins TRBV4-1 and TRBJ1-2, with 8 bases that match TRBD1. The sequenced sample was PBMCs. CDR3 in amino acids: CASSQAGGLHYGYTF. The DNA of the CDR3 is TGCGCCAGCAGCCAAGCAGGGGGCCTTCACTATGGCTACACCTTC.